This TCR beta chain was documented in a study of shared clonotypes between healthy human individuals. Overall study: There were three CD4 naive, three CD4 memory, two CD8 naive and one CD8 memory plates per donor.

Evenly divided among several immunoSEQ plates was the genomic DNA of each subset. Assay used: immunoSEQ multiplex PCR; TCRdb lists only in-frame clones, some missing. The sample yields around 2.1 million clones, roughly 95% seen once. The CDR3 length is 17 residues. Germline CDR1 and CDR2: LNHDA and SQIVND (reference sequence). V gave up 1 base and J gave up 0 bases; unmatched junction bases: 3. Broader study findings: It was expected that sequencing depth would affect clonotype sharing among donors. Estimated richness was generally greater in naive than memory subsets.

As concerns this clone: Its antigen is not known.

The sample taken for sequencing was naive CD4+ T cells sorted from blood. Subset described: CD45RA+ positively selected. This receptor was identified in a young man in good health. The rearrangement uses TRBV19 and TRBJ1-6; 7 nucleotides match TRBD1. The CDR3 reads CASSIADRSSYNSPLHF. The CDR3 DNA reads as TGTGCCAGTAGTATAGCGGACAGGAGCTCCTATAATTCACCCCTCCACTTT.